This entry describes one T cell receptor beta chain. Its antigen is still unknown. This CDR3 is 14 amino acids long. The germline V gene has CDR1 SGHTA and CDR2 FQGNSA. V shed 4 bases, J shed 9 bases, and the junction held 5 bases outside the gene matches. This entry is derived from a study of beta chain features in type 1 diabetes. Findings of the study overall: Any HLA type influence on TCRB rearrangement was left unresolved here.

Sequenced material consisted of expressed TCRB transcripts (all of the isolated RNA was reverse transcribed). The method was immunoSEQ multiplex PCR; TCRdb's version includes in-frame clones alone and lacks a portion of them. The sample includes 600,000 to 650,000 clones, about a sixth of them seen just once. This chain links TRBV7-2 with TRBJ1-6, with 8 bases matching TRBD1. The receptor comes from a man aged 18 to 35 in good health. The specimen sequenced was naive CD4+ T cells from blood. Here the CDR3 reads CASSSTGVASPLHF. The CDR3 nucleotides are TGTGCCAGCAGCTCGACAGGGGTGGCTTCACCCCTCCACTTT.